Detailed here is one T cell receptor beta chain. Its antigen is not known. The authors ran a second PCR of about 7 to 11 cycles using a sample-barcoded 5' primer and a J-beta primer mix. Through a template-switch adaptor with 12 random nucleotides, each cDNA molecule received a tag. TCRdb redid the calling of the 5' RACE reads with MiXCR, one entry per CDR3 protein. The sample includes more than 1.4 million distinct CDR3 sequences, roughly 40% of them seen just once. V shed 5 bases and J 0 bases; nucleotides not matched to a gene: 10. The CDR3 length is 18 residues. The germline V gene has CDR1 KGHSH and CDR2 LQKENI. These data originate in a study of blood T cells in healthy people across ages. Study-wide findings and caveats: Estimated diversity that came from one million T cells was considered an underestimate.

This receptor was taken from a woman aged 18-29 years in good health. Sequencing was done on a sample of blood. The rearrangement uses TRBV18 and TRBJ2-3; 11 nucleotides agree with TRBD2. The CDR3 loop reads CASSSTSGAILSTDTQYF. In DNA, the CDR3 is TGTGCCAGCTCATCGACTAGCGGGGCTATACTCAGCACAGATACGCAGTATTTT.